Here is one TCR beta chain with its context. Its antigen is not known. TCRdb re-analysed the RACE reads in MiXCR, keeping a single row per CDR3 protein. The data show 180,000 or so distinct CDR3 sequences, more than 12% seen once. Trimming took 1 base from V and 7 from J, leaving 19 bases between them. CDR3 length equals 17 residues. Germline V CDR1 and CDR2: MNHEY, SVGEGT. The entry originates in a study of human T cells and chemical hapten exposure. Across the whole study: Affected patients, primarily female, had alopecia areata, totalis or universalis. Broader study findings: TCRs whose frequency exceeded 1 in 1000 remained the same following DPC sensitization. Donor immune responses may differ from healthy people's, since all donors had alopecia.

This sample's time point: patch test 1, 2 weeks after DPC sensitization. Treatment indicated: therapeutic diphenylcyclopropenone sensitization with weekly scalp DPC. The total RNA was obtained from whole blood that was not fractionated. The chain has TRBV6-2 or TRBV6-3 and TRBJ2-2; D is unclear. The starting material was whole blood, obtained in connection with sensitization to the hapten diphenylcyclopropenone (DPC). The clonotype comes from a woman aged 25 to 39 with alopecia areata. Some clones in this sample may be carry-over from other donors' samples. CDR3: CASSYFPPVYLNGELFF. CDR3 bases: TGTGCCAGCAGTTACTTCCCTCCCGTCTACCTAAACGGGGAGCTGTTTTTT.